Described below is a single T cell receptor (beta chain) sequence and its context. The target antigen is unknown. The CDR3 has 13 amino acids. CDR1 MDHEN and CDR2 SYDVKM come from the germline V gene. V dropped 10 bases and J dropped 1 base, with 13 bases sitting between them. This entry comes from a study of cytotoxic CD8 clonotypes in ibrutinib-treated CLL. Sequencing was designed to attain a depth spanning 1 in 200,000 to 1 in 1 million T cells. Measured with immunoSEQ multiplex PCR; TCRdb has only the in-frame clones, and not every one. In the table there are about 140,000 clones, approximately 90% of which are singletons. Study outcomes and limitations: The study found baseline clonality above age-matched healthy donors, tracking circulating CD8+ T-cell counts. The study found clonality rose at ibrutinib response, then fell toward baseline at progression.

The sequence derives from a human donor with chronic lymphocytic leukemia. V gene TRBV28 combines with J gene TRBJ1-1; D is possibly TRBD1 (6 bases). The specimen comprised PBMCs, sampled after 12 months of ibrutinib treatment. CDR3 DNA: TGTGCCAACTCCGGAGGGGGGAACACTGAAGCTTTCTTT. The encoded protein is CANSGGGNTEAFF. The full variable domain, in which reference TRBV28 and TRBJ1-1 provide the parts outside the CDR3, is DVKVTQSSRYLVKRTGEKVFLECVQDMDHENMFWYRQDPGLGLRLIYFSYDVKMKEKGDIPEGYSVSREKKERFSLILESASTNQTSMYLCANSGGGNTEAFFGQGTRLTVV.